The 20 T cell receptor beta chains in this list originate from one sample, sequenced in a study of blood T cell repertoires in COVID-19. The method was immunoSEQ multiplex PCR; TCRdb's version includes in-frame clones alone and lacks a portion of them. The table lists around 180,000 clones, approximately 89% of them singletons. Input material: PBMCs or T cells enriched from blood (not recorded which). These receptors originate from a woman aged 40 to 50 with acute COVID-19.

The DNA of the CDR3 is TGTGCCAGCAGCTTCAGGGTTGCCGGAGGGGAGACCCAGTACTTC. Translation: CASSFRVAGGETQYF. This chain joins TRBV5-5 and TRBJ2-5; the D gene is possibly TRBD2 (6 bases). The length of the CDR3 is 15 residues. Trimming removed 2 bases from V and 5 bases from J, with 16 bases in between. The germline V gene has CDR1 SGHKS and CDR2 YYEKEE (reference sequence).

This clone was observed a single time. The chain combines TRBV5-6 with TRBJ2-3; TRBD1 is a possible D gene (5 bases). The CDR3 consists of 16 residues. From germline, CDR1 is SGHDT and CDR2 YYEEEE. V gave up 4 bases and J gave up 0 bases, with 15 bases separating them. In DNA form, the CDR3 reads TGTGCCAGCAGCACCGGACACGGACCTAGCACAGATACGCAGTATTTT. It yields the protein CASSTGHGPSTDTQYF.

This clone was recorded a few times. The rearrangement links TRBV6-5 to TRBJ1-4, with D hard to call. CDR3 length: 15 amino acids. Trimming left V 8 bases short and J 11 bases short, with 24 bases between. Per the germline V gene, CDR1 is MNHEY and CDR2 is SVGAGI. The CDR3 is CASVRQAAKGRKLFF. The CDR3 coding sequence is TGTGCCAGCGTGCGACAAGCCGCTAAAGGAAGGAAACTGTTTTTT.

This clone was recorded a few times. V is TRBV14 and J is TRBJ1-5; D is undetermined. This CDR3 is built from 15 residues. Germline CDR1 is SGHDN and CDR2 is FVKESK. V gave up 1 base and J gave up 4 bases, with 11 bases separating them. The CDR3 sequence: CASSQVIQDNQPQHF. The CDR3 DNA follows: TGTGCCAGCAGCCAAGTTATCCAGGATAATCAGCCCCAGCATTTT.

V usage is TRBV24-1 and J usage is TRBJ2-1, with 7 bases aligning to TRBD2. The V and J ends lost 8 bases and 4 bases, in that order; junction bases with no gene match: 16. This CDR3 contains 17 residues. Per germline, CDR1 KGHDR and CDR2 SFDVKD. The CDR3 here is CATKGSSVDSGYNEQFF. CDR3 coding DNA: TGTGCCACCAAGGGGAGTTCTGTCGATAGCGGGTACAATGAGCAGTTCTTC.

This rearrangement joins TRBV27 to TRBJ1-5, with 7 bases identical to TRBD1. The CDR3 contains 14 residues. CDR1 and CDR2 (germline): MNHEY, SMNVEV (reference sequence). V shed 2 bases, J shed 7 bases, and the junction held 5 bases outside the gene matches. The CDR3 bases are TGTGCCAGCAGTTTAGGTACAGGGGACCAGCCCCAGCATTTT. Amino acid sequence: CASSLGTGDQPQHF.

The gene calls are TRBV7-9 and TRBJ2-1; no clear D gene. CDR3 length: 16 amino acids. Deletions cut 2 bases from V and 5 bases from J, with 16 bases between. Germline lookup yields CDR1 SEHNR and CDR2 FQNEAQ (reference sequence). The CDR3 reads CASSLMSYQIDNEQFF. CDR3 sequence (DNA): TGTGCCAGCAGCTTAATGTCGTACCAGATCGACAATGAGCAGTTCTTC.

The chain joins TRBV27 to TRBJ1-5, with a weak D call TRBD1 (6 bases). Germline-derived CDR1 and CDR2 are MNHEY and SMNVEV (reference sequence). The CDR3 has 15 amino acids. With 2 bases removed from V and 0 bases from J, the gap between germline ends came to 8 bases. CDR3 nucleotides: TGTGCCAGCAGTTTAGGGGGCTATAGCAATCAGCCCCAGCATTTT. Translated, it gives CASSLGGYSNQPQHF.

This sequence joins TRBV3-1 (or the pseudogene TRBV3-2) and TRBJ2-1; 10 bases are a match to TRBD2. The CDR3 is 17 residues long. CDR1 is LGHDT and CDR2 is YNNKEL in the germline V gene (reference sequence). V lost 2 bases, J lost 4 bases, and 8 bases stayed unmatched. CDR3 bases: TGTGCCAGCAGCCAATTATCGGGACTAGCGAGATACAATGAGCAGTTCTTC. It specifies CASSQLSGLARYNEQFF.

CDR3 nucleotide sequence: TGCAGCGTTGAAACAGGGGTGAGCACTGAAGCTTTCTTT. This translates into CSVETGVSTEAFF. The chain links TRBV29-1 to TRBJ1-1; 7 bases agree with TRBD1. The CDR3 totals 13 residues. Losses at the gene ends were 2 bases for V and 4 bases for J; bases not matched to a gene: 4. CDR1 and CDR2 (germline): SQVTM, ANQGSEA.

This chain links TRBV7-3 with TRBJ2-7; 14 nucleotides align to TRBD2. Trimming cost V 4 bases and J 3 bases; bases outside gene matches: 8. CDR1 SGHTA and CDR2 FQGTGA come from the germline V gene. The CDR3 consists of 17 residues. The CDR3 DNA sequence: TGTGCCAGCAGCTCCGGCGGGACTAGCGGGAGAGTCTACGAGCAGTACTTC. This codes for CASSSGGTSGRVYEQYF.

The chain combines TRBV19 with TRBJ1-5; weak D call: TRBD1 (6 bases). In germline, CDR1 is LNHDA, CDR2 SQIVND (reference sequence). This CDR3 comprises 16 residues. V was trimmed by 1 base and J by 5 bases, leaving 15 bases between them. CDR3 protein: CASSIGTGYGDQPQHF. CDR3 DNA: TGTGCCAGTAGTATAGGAACAGGGTACGGCGATCAGCCCCAGCATTTT. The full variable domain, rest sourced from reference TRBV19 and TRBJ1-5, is DGGITQSPKYLFRKEGQNVTLSCEQNLNHDAMYWYRQDPGQGLRLIYYSQIVNDFQKGDIAEGYSVSREKKESFPLTVTSAQKNPTAFYLCASSIGTGYGDQPQHFGDGTRLSIL.

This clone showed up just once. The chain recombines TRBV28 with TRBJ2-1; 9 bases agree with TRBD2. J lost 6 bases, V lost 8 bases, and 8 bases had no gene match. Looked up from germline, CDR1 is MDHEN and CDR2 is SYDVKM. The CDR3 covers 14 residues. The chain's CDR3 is CASGLAGGLNEQFF. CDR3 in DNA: TGTGCCAGCGGTCTTGCGGGGGGGCTCAATGAGCAGTTCTTC.

CDR3 DNA sequence: TGTGCCAGCAGCCAGTATAGACATAGCACAGATACGCAGTATTTT. Translating gives CASSQYRHSTDTQYF. The V gene is TRBV3-1 (or the pseudogene TRBV3-2), the J gene TRBJ2-3; D unclear. This CDR3 contains 15 residues. CDR1 is LGHDT, CDR2 YNNKEL, per germline (reference sequence). V lost 3 bases to trimming and J lost 0 bases, with 10 bases between them.

CDR3 loop: CASSKDSNTEAFF. DNA for the CDR3: TGTGCCAGCAGCAAGGACTCGAACACTGAAGCTTTCTTT. The chain uses TRBV2 and TRBJ1-1; D remains unclear. Germline V gene data show CDR1 as SNHLY and CDR2 as FYNNEI. This CDR3 is built from 13 residues. The ends were cut back, 6 bases at V and 1 base at J, with 9 bases in the middle.

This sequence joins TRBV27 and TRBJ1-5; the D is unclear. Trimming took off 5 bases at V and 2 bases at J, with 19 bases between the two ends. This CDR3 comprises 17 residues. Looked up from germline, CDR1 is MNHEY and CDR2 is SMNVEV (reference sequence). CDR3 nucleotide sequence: TGTGCCAGCAGTCCCGGGGAGGGAATAGTGGGCAATCAGCCCCAGCATTTT. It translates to CASSPGEGIVGNQPQHF.

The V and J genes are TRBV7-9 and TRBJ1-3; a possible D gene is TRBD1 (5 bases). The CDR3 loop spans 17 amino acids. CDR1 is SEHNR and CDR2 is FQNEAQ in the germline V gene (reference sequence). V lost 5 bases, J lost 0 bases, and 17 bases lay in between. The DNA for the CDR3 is TGTGCCAGCAGCGCCCCAGGGTCAATGCGCTCTGGAAACACCATATATTTT. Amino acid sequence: CASSAPGSMRSGNTIYF.

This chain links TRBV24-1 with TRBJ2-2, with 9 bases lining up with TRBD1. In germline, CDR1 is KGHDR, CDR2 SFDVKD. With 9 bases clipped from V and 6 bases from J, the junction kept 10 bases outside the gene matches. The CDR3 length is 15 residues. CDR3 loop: CATGVGTGFAGELFF. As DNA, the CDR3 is TGTGCCACCGGGGTTGGGACAGGGTTCGCCGGGGAGCTGTTTTTT.

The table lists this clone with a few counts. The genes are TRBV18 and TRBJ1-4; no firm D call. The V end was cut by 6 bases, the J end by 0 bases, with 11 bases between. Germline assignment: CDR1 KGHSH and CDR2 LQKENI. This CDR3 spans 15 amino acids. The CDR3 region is CASSLTRATNEKLFF. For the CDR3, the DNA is TGTGCCAGCTCGCTTACGAGAGCAACTAATGAAAAACTGTTTTTT.

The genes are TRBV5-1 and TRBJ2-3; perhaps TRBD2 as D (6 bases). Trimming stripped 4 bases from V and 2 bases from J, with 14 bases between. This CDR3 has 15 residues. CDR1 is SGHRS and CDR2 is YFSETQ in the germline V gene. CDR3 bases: TGCGCCAGCAGCCCCGAGGCGGGATTCACAGATACGCAGTATTTT. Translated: CASSPEAGFTDTQYF.